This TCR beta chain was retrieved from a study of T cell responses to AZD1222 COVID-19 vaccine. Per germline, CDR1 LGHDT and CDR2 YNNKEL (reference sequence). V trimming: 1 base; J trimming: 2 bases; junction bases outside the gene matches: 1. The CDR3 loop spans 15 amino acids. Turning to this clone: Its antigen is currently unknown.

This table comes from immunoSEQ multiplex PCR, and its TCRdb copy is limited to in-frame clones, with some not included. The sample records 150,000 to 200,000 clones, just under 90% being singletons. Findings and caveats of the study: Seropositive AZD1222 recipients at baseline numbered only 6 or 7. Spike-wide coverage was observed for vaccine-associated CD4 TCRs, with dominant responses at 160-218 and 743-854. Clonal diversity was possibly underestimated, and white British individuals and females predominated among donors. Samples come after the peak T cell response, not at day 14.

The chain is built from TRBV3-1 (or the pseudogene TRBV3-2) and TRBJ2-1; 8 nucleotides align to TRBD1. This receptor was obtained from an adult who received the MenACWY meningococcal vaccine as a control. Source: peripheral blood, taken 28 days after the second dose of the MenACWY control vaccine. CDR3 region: CASSQGTGTYNEQFF. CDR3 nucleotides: TGTGCCAGCAGCCAAGGGACAGGGACCTACAATGAGCAGTTCTTC.